The subject of this entry is one TCR beta chain. Trimming took 1 base from V and 6 from J, leaving 14 bases between them. Per germline, CDR1 SGHNT and CDR2 YENEEA. The CDR3 sequence is 15 residues long. Using immunoSEQ multiplex PCR, the repertoire was profiled, and TCRdb retains in-frame clones only, with some absent. The table records 250,000 to 350,000 clones, roughly 90% of them present only once. Assignment of participants to cohorts was predicated upon participant-reported clinical history. The entry originates in a study of blood T cell repertoires in COVID-19. Whole-study context: Samples representing acute and convalescent COVID-19 were sourced from the United States, Italy and Spain. In each case, the material was cDNA or gDNA derived from T cells, B-cell-depleted T cells, or PBMCs.

The sequence was collected from a woman aged 18-29 years with acute COVID-19. The chain uses TRBV11-3 and TRBJ2-3; tentative D call: TRBD2 (6 bases). The source material was PBMCs or T cells enriched from blood (not recorded which). The CDR3 nucleotides read TGTGCCAGCAGCTTAGGCGGGAAACGGGGGGATACGCAGTATTTT. This gives the protein CASSLGGKRGDTQYF.